This T cell receptor beta chain stems from a study of blood T cells in healthy people across ages. This CDR3 region has 16 residues. Germline CDR1 is WSHSY and CDR2 is SAAADI. Together with a sample-barcoded 5' primer, a J-beta primer mix was included in a second PCR lasting roughly 6 to 12 cycles. With 12 random nucleotides, a template-switch adaptor tagged each individual cDNA molecule. MiXCR was run by TCRdb on the 5' RACE reads, yielding one entry per CDR3 protein. Of fewer than 2,000,000 distinct CDR3 sequences listed, around 36% were seen once; the top ten hold roughly 12%. Material for sequencing was blood. The clonotype was recovered from a woman aged 25-40 years in good health. V gene TRBV10-2 combines with J gene TRBJ2-5; 10 nucleotides agree with TRBD1. The last part of the DNA fits TRBJ2-7 better; the J call may be wrong. The CDR3: CASSELRTGGDYEQYF. DNA of the CDR3: TGCGCCAGCAGTGAACTTCGGACAGGGGGGGACTACGAGCAGTACTTC.